These 23 T cell receptor beta chains originate from one sample sequenced in a study of blood T cell repertoires in COVID-19. Only in-frame clones appear in the TCRdb table, and some are missing; sequencing was by immunoSEQ multiplex PCR. The repertoire has around 100,000 clones, 70% to 90% of them found once; the top ten carry roughly 12%. Input material: peripheral blood. The origin of the receptors is a human donor in a cohort sampled during active COVID-19.

The rearrangement joins TRBV13 to TRBJ2-7, with 9 positions matching TRBD2. Losses at the gene ends were 3 bases for V and 5 bases for J; bases not matched to a gene: 8. The CDR3 is 15 amino acids. Germline V gene data show CDR1 as PRHDT and CDR2 as FYEKMQ (reference sequence). Written as DNA, the CDR3 is TGTGCCAGCAGCTTCCTAGGACTAGCGTTCGACGAGCAGTACTTC. This codes for CASSFLGLAFDEQYF.

This clone appeared a single time. The rearrangement uses TRBV20-1 and TRBJ1-5; D unclear. Trimming cost V 3 bases and J 11 bases, with 14 bases left between them. CDR3 size: 12 residues. Germline V gene lookup returns CDR1 DFQATT and CDR2 SNEGSKA (reference sequence). The CDR3 DNA follows: TGCAGTGCTAGTCTCCCGCAGAGGGCCCAGCATTTT. Translated: CSASLPQRAQHF.

The chain combines TRBV7-8 with TRBJ1-2, with a possible D match to TRBD1 (5 bases). The CDR3 sequence is 16 residues long. V was cut by 5 bases and J by 4 bases, with 20 bases left in between. CDR1 is SGHVS and CDR2 is FQNEAQ in the germline V gene. CDR3 nucleotides: TGTGCCAGCAGCCGAGGGATCGGGGGTGGTAGCTATGGCTACACCTTC. Translating it yields CASSRGIGGGSYGYTF.

The chain joins TRBV5-4 to TRBJ2-7; the match to TRBD1 covers 9 bases. V shed 0 bases and J 2 bases; nucleotides not matched to a gene: 3. This CDR3 has 15 amino acids. The germline V gene encodes CDR1 SGHNT and CDR2 YYREEE (reference sequence). The CDR3 DNA reads TGTGCCAGCAGCTTGGGGGGACAGGGTCCCTACGAGCAGTACTTC. Translated, it gives CASSLGGQGPYEQYF.

The chain uses TRBV2 and TRBJ2-7, with 10 bases matching TRBD1. The germline CDR1 and CDR2 sequences are SNHLY and FYNNEI. The CDR3 is 15 residues long. The junction had 4 bases not matched to a gene; V was cut back by 3 bases and J by 2 bases. The chain's CDR3 is CASSDRDRGTYEQYF. CDR3 bases: TGTGCCAGCAGTGACCGGGACAGGGGTACCTACGAGCAGTACTTC.

The J gene is TRBJ2-7, the V gene TRBV4-3, with TRBD2 identical over 7 bases. Germline V gives CDR1 LGHNA, CDR2 YSLEER. The CDR3 extends over 14 amino acids. The junction had 4 bases not matched to a gene; V was cut back by 3 bases and J by 2 bases. CDR3 sequence: CASSQGLRTYEQYF. The CDR3 coding sequence is TGCGCCAGCAGCCAGGGACTACGCACCTACGAGCAGTACTTC.

V usage is TRBV12-3 or TRBV12-4 and J usage is TRBJ1-2; maybe TRBD1 (5 bases). The CDR3 runs 13 residues. Trimming took off 1 base at V and 2 bases at J, with 5 bases between the two ends. The CDR3 region is CASSLGQNYGYTF. In DNA form, the CDR3 reads TGTGCCAGCAGTTTAGGACAGAACTATGGCTACACCTTC.

The V gene is TRBV28, the J gene TRBJ2-5; 13 bases map to TRBD2. Germline assignment: CDR1 MDHEN and CDR2 SYDVKM. Trimming removed 4 bases from V and 9 bases from J; junction bases left unmatched: 5. The CDR3 is 14 residues long. CDR3 loop: CASSSGLAGAPQYF. DNA for the CDR3: TGTGCCAGCAGTTCAGGACTAGCGGGAGCCCCCCAGTACTTC.

This chain uses TRBV3-1 (or the pseudogene TRBV3-2) with TRBJ2-3; 7 nucleotides agree with TRBD2. Germline assignment: CDR1 LGHDT and CDR2 YNNKEL (reference sequence). Unmatched junction bases numbered 14, after V lost 7 bases and J lost 1 base. The CDR3 spans 17 residues. CDR3 in amino acids: CASNPGLTKIGTDTQYF. For the CDR3, the DNA is TGTGCCAGCAACCCGGGACTAACTAAAATCGGCACAGATACGCAGTATTTT.

The chain uses TRBV3-1 (or the pseudogene TRBV3-2) and TRBJ2-5, with TRBD2 matching 10 bases. Germline V lookup: CDR1 LGHDT, CDR2 YNNKEL (reference sequence). This CDR3 contains 15 residues. Trimming at V came to 5 bases and at J to 2 bases, leaving 5 bases not matched to a gene. In nucleotides, the CDR3 is TGTGCCAGCAGCTTACTAGCGGGGAGACAAGAGACCCAGTACTTC. Protein sequence: CASSLLAGRQETQYF.

The V and J genes are TRBV5-6 and TRBJ2-7, with D maybe TRBD2 (6 bases). Trimming cost V 4 bases and J 0 bases, with 20 bases left between them. Germline CDR1 reads SGHDT; CDR2 reads YYEEEE. CDR3 length equals 17 residues. CDR3 nucleotides: TGTGCCAGCAGCCAAGCGGGTTTTTGGGGTAGCTCCTACGAGCAGTACTTC. This codes for CASSQAGFWGSSYEQYF.

The chain combines TRBV10-1 with TRBJ2-7; D possibly corresponds to TRBD2 (6 bases). V was trimmed by 5 bases and J by 3 bases, leaving 17 bases between them. CDR3 length: 15 amino acids. The germline CDR1 and CDR2 sequences are WNHNN and SYGVQD (reference sequence). CDR3 loop: CASSPGGTQHYEQYF. The DNA for the CDR3 is TGCGCCAGCAGTCCGGGCGGGACCCAGCACTACGAGCAGTACTTC.

The CDR3 DNA sequence: TGCGCCAGCGCCTGGGGGACAGGGAGCACAGATACGCAGTATTTT. Its protein product is CASAWGTGSTDTQYF. The V and J genes are TRBV5-1 and TRBJ2-3, with 9 bases aligning to TRBD1. Trimming cost V 7 bases and J 0 bases; bases outside gene matches: 6. The CDR3 runs to 15 residues. Germline CDR1 reads SGHRS; CDR2 reads YFSETQ.

J is TRBJ1-1 and V is TRBV19; D is possibly TRBD1 (5 bases). This CDR3 is 14 amino acids long. The germline V gene has CDR1 LNHDA and CDR2 SQIVND (reference sequence). Trimming left V 3 bases short and J 1 base short, with 9 bases between. The CDR3 sequence is CASSIQGRNTEAFF. CDR3 in DNA: TGTGCCAGTAGTATCCAGGGTAGGAACACTGAAGCTTTCTTT.

J is TRBJ2-2 and V is TRBV11-2; 7 bases align to TRBD1. This CDR3 region has 15 residues. The V gene end was trimmed by 5 bases and the J gene end by 2 bases; junction bases not matched to a gene: 5. Germline V CDR1 and CDR2: SGHAT, FQNNGV. CDR3 protein: CASSPRDSNTGELFF. CDR3 nucleotide sequence: TGTGCCAGCAGCCCGAGGGACAGTAACACCGGGGAGCTGTTTTTT.

The V gene is TRBV19, the J gene TRBJ1-2, with 7 bases fitting TRBD1. V shed 5 bases, J shed 4 bases, and the junction held 13 bases outside the gene matches. This CDR3 has 16 residues. CDR1 is LNHDA and CDR2 is SQIVND in the germline V gene (reference sequence). CDR3 in DNA: TGTGCCAGTAGTCTAACAAGACAGGGCTTCGGCTATGGCTACACCTTC. As protein: CASSLTRQGFGYGYTF.

The gene calls are TRBV3-1 (or the pseudogene TRBV3-2) and TRBJ2-2; 9 nucleotides match TRBD2. CDR3 length: 15 amino acids. Germline-derived CDR1 and CDR2 are LGHDT and YNNKEL (reference sequence). V lost 4 bases, J lost 1 base, and 1 base stayed unmatched. DNA for the CDR3: TGTGCCAGCAGCCTAGCGGGGGTGAACACCGGGGAGCTGTTTTTT. Translating it yields CASSLAGVNTGELFF.

This sequence joins TRBV2 and TRBJ1-1; 7 bases line up with TRBD1. Trimming cost V 7 bases and J 3 bases; bases outside gene matches: 8. The CDR3 length is 14 residues. CDR1 is SNHLY and CDR2 is FYNNEI in the germline V gene. CDR3 in amino acids: CASNNDRAYTEAFF. The CDR3 DNA sequence: TGTGCCAGCAACAACGACAGGGCCTACACTGAAGCTTTCTTT.

V is TRBV5-4 and J is TRBJ2-7, with D tentatively TRBD2 (5 bases). CDR3 length equals 14 residues. V lost 0 bases and J 5 bases, leaving 12 bases between the germline ends. Germline values: CDR1 SGHNT, CDR2 YYREEE (reference sequence). DNA of the CDR3: TGTGCCAGCAGCTTGGAAGGGAGACGGAACGAGCAGTACTTC. It yields the protein CASSLEGRRNEQYF.

V usage is TRBV6-4 and J usage is TRBJ1-6; unclear D gene. CDR3 length: 14 residues. V lost 3 bases and J lost 10, with 13 bases in between. Germline V gives CDR1 MRHNA, CDR2 SNTAGT. The CDR3 here is CASSDGDLNSPLHF. CDR3 DNA sequence: TGTGCCAGCAGTGATGGAGATTTGAACTCACCCCTCCACTTT.

This chain links TRBV7-9 with TRBJ1-6; 8 bases are a match to TRBD1. The CDR3 covers 12 residues. The germline CDR1 and CDR2 sequences are SEHNR and FQNEAQ (reference sequence). The V gene end was trimmed by 5 bases and the J gene end by 10 bases; junction bases not matched to a gene: 1. CDR3 DNA sequence: TGTGCCAGCAGCACAGGGGGATCACCCCTCCACTTT. Translating gives CASSTGGSPLHF.

The chain links TRBV7-9 to TRBJ2-3; 9 bases agree with TRBD1. CDR1 SEHNR and CDR2 FQNEAQ come from the germline V gene (reference sequence). This CDR3 contains 15 residues. Trimming at V came to 3 bases and at J to 4 bases, leaving 5 bases not matched to a gene. CDR3 protein: CASSFRTGEADTQYF. The CDR3 bases are TGTGCCAGCAGCTTCCGGACAGGGGAGGCAGATACGCAGTATTTT.

This clone was counted once. The CDR3 here is CASSPFRGDGNNSPLHF. The CDR3 DNA sequence: TGTGCCAGCAGTCCCTTTCGGGGGGACGGGAATAATTCACCCCTCCACTTT. The chain joins TRBV6-2 or TRBV6-3 to TRBJ1-6; D might be TRBD1 (5 bases). V dropped 5 bases and J dropped 5 bases, with 19 bases sitting between them. Per germline, CDR1 MNHEY and CDR2 SVGEGT. The CDR3 spans 17 residues.